This T cell receptor (beta chain) was documented in a study of blood T cells in healthy people across ages. A second PCR, run for roughly 7 to 12 cycles, used a sample-barcoded 5' primer plus a J-beta primer mix. The authors tagged each cDNA molecule using a template-switch adaptor with 12 random nucleotides. TCRdb processed the 5' RACE reads anew with MiXCR; each CDR3 protein has one entry. Among roughly 1,800,000 distinct CDR3 sequences listed, 49% were seen once. Turning to this clonotype: As yet, its antigen is unknown.

Broader study findings: Compared with aged donors, long-lived donors showed fewer expanded clones, suggesting selection. A roughly linear age-dependent decrease characterized TCR beta diversity per million T cells.

CDR3 length: 15 amino acids. V lost 0 bases, J lost 3 bases, and 11 bases lay in between. Germline V gene lookup returns CDR1 MNHEY and CDR2 SVGAGI. This chain uses TRBV6-5 with TRBJ1-2; D perhaps matches TRBD1 (6 bases). The clonotype comes from a woman aged 40 to 55 in good health. Sample: blood. CDR3 region: CASSYSYGGDYGYTF. In DNA form, the CDR3 reads TGTGCCAGCAGTTACTCTTACGGGGGCGACTATGGCTACACCTTC.